This TCR beta chain comes out of a study of blood T cell repertoires in COVID-19. This CDR3 has 13 residues. The germline V gene encodes CDR1 WSHSY and CDR2 SAAADI. The J segment lost 7 bases and the V segment lost 8 bases, leaving 8 bases of the junction unmatched. Some clones are missing from TCRdb's copy, which holds only in-frame ones; the method was immunoSEQ multiplex PCR. The sample records 62,000 or so clones, about 90% being singletons. Sequencing input: peripheral blood. The origin of this receptor is a human donor in a cohort sampled during active COVID-19. This chain uses TRBV10-2 with TRBJ2-5, with 9 bases matching TRBD2. As DNA, the CDR3 is TGCGCCAGCGGCGGCGGGAGGGGGGGGACCCAGTACTTC. This encodes CASGGGRGGTQYF.